These T cell receptor beta chains were read from a single sample in a study of T cell responses to AZD1222 COVID-19 vaccine. Libraries were prepared by immunoSEQ multiplex PCR; TCRdb keeps only in-frame clonotypes and omits some of them. Of about 130,000 clones listed, 70% to 90% were seen once; the top ten hold 5% to 6%. Sequencing used peripheral blood, obtained 28 days after the second AZD1222 dose. These receptors came from an adult who received the AZD1222 COVID-19 vaccine. CDR3s include the opening cysteine and the closing phenylalanine or tryptophan. Each record gives: D gene, V gene, J gene, CDR3 DNA, CDR3 protein. The D gene is left open where the match is weak.

NA,TRBV6-5,TRBJ2-7,TGTGCCAGCAGCATGCGGGAGCAGTACTTC,CASSMREQYF
NA,TRBV11-3,TRBJ2-7,TGTGCCAGCAGCTTAGGCATTCTCTCCTACGAGCAGTACTTC,CASSLGILSYEQYF
NA,TRBV5-1,TRBJ1-2,TGCGCCAGCAGCATACCGGACAGCCCGACTAACTATGGCTACACCTTC,CASSIPDSPTNYGYTF
NA,TRBV11-2,TRBJ2-7,TGTGCCAGCAGCTTAGCGTACGAGCAGTACTTC,CASSLAYEQYF
TRBD1,TRBV29-1,TRBJ2-3,TGCAGCGTCGCAGGGGGCACGGATACGCAGTATTTT,CSVAGGTDTQYF
TRBD2,TRBV28,TRBJ2-7,TGTGCCAGCAGGATAGCGGGAGACTCCTACGAGCAGTACTTC,CASRIAGDSYEQYF
NA,TRBV9,TRBJ1-1,TGTGCCAGCAGCACACAGGTGAACACTGAAGCTTTCTTT,CASSTQVNTEAFF
TRBD1,TRBV5-1,TRBJ1-2,TGCGCCAGCAGTTCCGGACAGGGGAATGGCTACACCTTC,CASSSGQGNGYTF
TRBD1,TRBV27,TRBJ1-3,TGTGCCAGCAGTTTGACAGGGCAGGCTGGAAACACCATATATTTT,CASSLTGQAGNTIYF
NA,TRBV25-1,TRBJ1-4,TGTGCCAGCAGTGAATATAAGGGGGGGCAAAATGAAAAACTGTTTTTT,CASSEYKGGQNEKLFF
NA,TRBV3-1/TRBV3-2,TRBJ2-7,TGTGCCAGCAGCCATATCCCGACCGGGGGTGGGGAGCAGTACTTC,CASSHIPTGGGEQYF
NA,TRBV21-1,TRBJ2-3,TGTGCCAGCAGCAAACAGATAACAGATACGCAGTATTTT,CASSKQITDTQYF